Each of the 21 T cell receptor beta chains below was sequenced from the same sample in a study of cytomegalovirus exposure and HLA in healthy donors. Clones were read by immunoSEQ multiplex PCR, and TCRdb kept only the in-frame ones, dropping some. This table has a few hundred thousand clones, around 80% appearing once. Material: PBMCs. The receptors shown here come from a woman in her twenties or thirties in good health and CMV-seropositive.

This clone has a single count. The chain couples TRBV30 to TRBJ1-4; TRBD1 is a possible D gene (6 bases). CDR1 is GTSNPN and CDR2 is SVGIG in the germline V gene (reference sequence). CDR3 length: 15 residues. Trimming stripped 4 bases from V and 5 bases from J, with 17 bases between. CDR3 amino acids: CAWIPGEGRNEKLFF. For the CDR3, the DNA is TGTGCCTGGATCCCAGGGGAGGGTCGAAATGAAAAACTGTTTTTT.

This clone was observed a few times. The chain links TRBV6-4 to TRBJ2-2; the D gene is possibly TRBD2 (5 bases). The length of the CDR3 is 16 residues. Trimming pared 6 bases from V and 3 bases from J, leaving 17 bases between. Germline V gene lookup returns CDR1 MRHNA and CDR2 SNTAGT. CDR3 in DNA: TGTGCCAGCAGCGACGCGGCTAGCAGCGACACCGGGGAGCTGTTTTTT. Protein sequence: CASSDAASSDTGELFF.

The chain links TRBV5-1 to TRBJ2-1; no clear D. The germline V and J ends were trimmed by 0 bases and 4 bases, with 8 bases remaining between them. The CDR3 is made up of 14 amino acids. CDR1 and CDR2 from the germline V gene are SGHRS and YFSETQ. CDR3 residues: CASSLGLDYNEQFF. The CDR3 coding sequence is TGCGCCAGCAGCTTGGGACTGGATTACAATGAGCAGTTCTTC.

The rearrangement joins TRBV12-5 to TRBJ2-3, with a tentative D call TRBD2 (5 bases). In germline, CDR1 is LGHNT, CDR2 FRNRAP. V was clipped by 3 bases and J by 5 bases, with 12 bases between them. The CDR3 extends over 14 amino acids. DNA of the CDR3: TGTGCTAGTGGTTTTGGAGTAGCGCGAGATACGCAGTATTTT. Translation gives CASGFGVARDTQYF.

The DNA for the CDR3 is TGTGCCAGCGGGGCCTCTAGCAATCAGCCCCAGCATTTT. Translating it yields CASGASSNQPQHF. The chain combines TRBV7-2 with TRBJ1-5, with a possible D match to TRBD1 (5 bases). Germline CDR1 and CDR2: SGHTA and FQGNSA. Deletions cut 8 bases from V and 0 bases from J, with 8 bases between. The CDR3 runs 13 residues. The full variable domain, its missing parts supplied by reference TRBV7-2 and TRBJ1-5, is GAGVSQSPSNKVTEKGKDVELRCDPISGHTALYWYRQSLGQGLEFLIYFQGNSAPDKSGLPSDRFSAERTGGSVSTLTIQRTQQEDSAVYLCASGASSNQPQHFGDGTRLSIL.

CDR3 protein: CASSFSRVEQFF. CDR3 nucleotides: TGTGCCAGCAGCTTTTCCAGGGTTGAGCAGTTCTTC. This chain connects TRBV5-6 to TRBJ2-1, with D maybe TRBD1 (5 bases). CDR1 and CDR2 from the germline V gene are SGHDT and YYEEEE. V shed 2 bases and J shed 9 bases, with 9 bases lying between them. The CDR3 extends over 12 amino acids.

V usage is TRBV15 and J usage is TRBJ1-1, with 8 bases fitting TRBD1. Germline values: CDR1 LNHNV, CDR2 YYDKDF (reference sequence). CDR3 length equals 14 residues. V trimming: 4 bases; J trimming: 1 base; junction bases outside the gene matches: 2. The CDR3 DNA sequence: TGTGCCACCAGCACTGGGACAGGGAACACTGAAGCTTTCTTT. Encoded protein: CATSTGTGNTEAFF.

V is TRBV30 and J is TRBJ1-5; D is unresolved. Germline V lookup: CDR1 GTSNPN, CDR2 SVGIG (reference sequence). The CDR3 totals 12 residues. V was pared by 1 base and J by 3 bases, with 4 bases between. The CDR3 nucleotides are TGTGCCTGGAGTGCAGACAATCAGCCCCAGCATTTT. It specifies CAWSADNQPQHF.

This clone was seen at least ten times. The V and J genes are TRBV10-3 and TRBJ1-2; no firm D call. The CDR3 loop spans 13 amino acids. Trimming cost V 3 bases and J 1 base, with 6 bases left between them. CDR1 is ENHRY and CDR2 is SYGVKD in the germline V gene. The CDR3 sequence: CAISDLVNYGYTF. CDR3 DNA: TGTGCCATCAGTGATCTAGTTAACTATGGCTACACCTTC.

This chain connects TRBV5-1 to TRBJ1-1; D possibly corresponds to TRBD1 (5 bases). CDR3 length: 13 amino acids. Trimming left V 2 bases short and J 4 bases short, with 9 bases between. Germline CDR1 is SGHRS and CDR2 is YFSETQ. CDR3 sequence: CASSFSDSTEAFF. CDR3 nucleotide sequence: TGCGCCAGCAGCTTCTCCGACAGCACTGAAGCTTTCTTT.

This chain uses TRBV7-9 with TRBJ2-2; D ambiguous. The CDR3 sequence is 14 residues long. Trimming removed 2 bases from V and 5 bases from J, with 9 bases in between. Looked up from germline, CDR1 is SEHNR and CDR2 is FQNEAQ (reference sequence). The CDR3 here is CASSLIQTTGELFF. In nucleotides, the CDR3 is TGTGCCAGCAGCTTAATCCAAACAACCGGGGAGCTGTTTTTT.

V usage is TRBV9 and J usage is TRBJ2-7; 8 bases agree with TRBD1. The CDR3 runs 14 residues. The germline V gene has CDR1 SGDLS and CDR2 YYNGEE. Unmatched junction bases numbered 3, after V lost 0 bases and J lost 4 bases. The CDR3 DNA sequence: TGTGCCAGCAGCGTAGGCGACAGGGGTTACGAGCAGTACTTC. Encoded protein: CASSVGDRGYEQYF. The full variable domain, in which reference TRBV9 and TRBJ2-7 provide the parts outside the CDR3, is DSGVTQTPKHLITATGQRVTLRCSPRSGDLSVYWYQQSLDQGLQFLIQYYNGEERAKGNILERFSAQQFPDLHSELNLSSLELGDSALYFCASSVGDRGYEQYFGPGTRLTVT.

This clone was detected only once. The chain has TRBV5-1 and TRBJ2-2, with 10 positions matching TRBD1. Germline lookup yields CDR1 SGHRS and CDR2 YFSETQ. The J segment lost 7 bases and the V segment lost 4 bases, leaving 10 bases of the junction unmatched. This CDR3 spans 16 amino acids. The CDR3 DNA is TGCGCCAGCAGCACCGGACAGGGGGTTCGTGGCGGGGAGCTGTTTTTT. Protein: CASSTGQGVRGGELFF.

This sequence joins TRBV7-3 and TRBJ2-1; 9 bases are a match to TRBD2. Germline loops: CDR1 SGHTA, CDR2 FQGTGA. The CDR3 sequence is 16 residues long. The J segment lost 2 bases and the V segment lost 5 bases, leaving 7 bases of the junction unmatched. CDR3 bases: TGTGCCAGCAGCCCGGTCACTAGCGGGCCCTACAATGAGCAGTTCTTC. Amino acid sequence: CASSPVTSGPYNEQFF.

For the CDR3, the DNA is TGTGCCAGCAGCGGGACACCTCGGACTAGCGGGAGTTCCTACGAGCAGTACTTC. This sequence encodes CASSGTPRTSGSSYEQYF. The chain is built from TRBV28 and TRBJ2-7; 13 positions agree with TRBD2. This CDR3 has 18 residues. Trimming cost V 6 bases and J 1 base; bases outside gene matches: 12. Germline V gene sequence: CDR1 MDHEN, CDR2 SYDVKM.

The chain has TRBV29-1 and TRBJ1-4; tentatively, D is TRBD1 (6 bases). CDR3 length: 13 amino acids. CDR1 SQVTM and CDR2 ANQGSEA come from the germline V gene. Deletions cut 7 bases from V and 8 bases from J, with 17 bases between. CDR3 amino acids: CSGRRGIWEKLFF. In nucleotides, the CDR3 is TGCAGCGGACGGAGGGGGATTTGGGAAAAACTGTTTTTT.

J is TRBJ1-2 and V is TRBV30; 7 nucleotides line up with TRBD1. Per the germline V gene, CDR1 is GTSNPN and CDR2 is SVGIG (reference sequence). J gave up 2 bases and V 3 bases, and 12 bases lay outside the gene matches. The CDR3 is made up of 16 amino acids. The DNA of the CDR3 is TGTGCCTGGAGACCCGGGACAGCATTTTCCAACTATGGCTACACCTTC. Its protein is CAWRPGTAFSNYGYTF.

A single count supports this clone. The chain employs TRBV13 and TRBJ1-4; tentative D call: TRBD1 (5 bases). The V end was cut by 3 bases, the J end by 7 bases, with 12 bases between. Germline V CDR1 and CDR2: PRHDT, FYEKMQ (reference sequence). The CDR3 has 14 residues. This CDR3 reads CASSLQGPPEKLFF. CDR3 bases: TGTGCCAGCAGCTTGCAGGGTCCGCCTGAAAAACTGTTTTTT.

CDR3 nucleotides: TGCGCCAGCAGCTTGGCCGTGGCAGGGGGCGACTATGGCTACACCTTC. Encoded protein: CASSLAVAGGDYGYTF. The chain is built from TRBV5-1 and TRBJ1-2, with 8 positions matching TRBD1. The CDR3 has 16 residues. Losses at the gene ends were 0 bases for V and 3 bases for J; bases not matched to a gene: 7. Germline-derived CDR1 and CDR2 are SGHRS and YFSETQ.

The chain combines TRBV4-1 with TRBJ1-5, with 8 bases that match TRBD1. The CDR3 is 15 amino acids. Losses at the gene ends were 6 bases for V and 4 bases for J; bases not matched to a gene: 8. Germline CDR1 reads MGHRA; CDR2 reads YSYEKL. CDR3 bases: TGCGCCAGCAGTCTTTCAGGGGGCCAGAATCAGCCCCAGCATTTT. It specifies CASSLSGGQNQPQHF.

This chain connects TRBV6-5 to TRBJ2-7; D might be TRBD2 (5 bases). The CDR3 has 15 residues. Per the germline V gene, CDR1 is MNHEY and CDR2 is SVGAGI. Trimming cost V 4 bases and J 3 bases, with 16 bases left between them. CDR3 loop: CASSFAGLSDYEQYF. The CDR3 DNA reads as TGTGCCAGCAGTTTCGCGGGCCTATCCGACTACGAGCAGTACTTC.